This entry features one T cell receptor (beta chain) sequence. The antigen remains unidentified. The data originate from a study of blood T cells in healthy people across ages. Findings and limits, study-wide: Those diversity estimates obtained from one million T cells were thought to be underestimates.

A second about 6 to 12 cycle PCR used barcoded and J-beta primers. TCRdb reanalysed the 5' RACE reads using MiXCR and keeps one entry per CDR3 protein. This table holds approximately 880,000 distinct CDR3 sequences, around 46% found once. Input material: blood. This clonotype originated in a man aged 25 to 40 in good health.

For the CDR3, the DNA is TGTGCCAGCAGTGAATGGGGTAGCACAGATACGCAGTATTTT. It yields the protein CASSEWGSTDTQYF. This sequence joins TRBV25-1 and TRBJ2-3; D is unclear. Germline assignment: CDR1 MGHDK and CDR2 SYGVNS. Trimming stripped 1 base from V and 0 bases from J, with 5 bases between. This CDR3 region has 14 residues.